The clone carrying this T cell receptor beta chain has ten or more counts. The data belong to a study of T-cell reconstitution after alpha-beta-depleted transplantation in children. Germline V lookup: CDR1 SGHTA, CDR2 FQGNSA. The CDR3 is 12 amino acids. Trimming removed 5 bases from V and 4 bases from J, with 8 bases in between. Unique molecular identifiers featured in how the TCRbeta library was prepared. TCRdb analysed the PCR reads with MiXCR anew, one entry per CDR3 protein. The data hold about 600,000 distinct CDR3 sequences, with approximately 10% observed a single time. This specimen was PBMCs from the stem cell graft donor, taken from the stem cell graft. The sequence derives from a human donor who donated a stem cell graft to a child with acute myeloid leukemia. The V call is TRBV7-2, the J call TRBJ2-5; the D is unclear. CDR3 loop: CASSPSLETQYF. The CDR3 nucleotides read TGTGCCAGCAGCCCCTCCTTAGAGACCCAGTACTTC.